A selection of T cell receptor beta chains follows, all from one sample in a study of T cell responses to AZD1222 COVID-19 vaccine. Libraries were prepared by immunoSEQ multiplex PCR; TCRdb keeps only in-frame clonotypes and omits some of them. Altogether some 140,000 clones are present, about 93% being singletons, with the ten largest covering 6.5% to 8.5%. This sample comprised peripheral blood, obtained 28 days after the second AZD1222 dose. These receptors all stem from an adult who received the AZD1222 COVID-19 vaccine. Both conserved end residues are part of each CDR3. The D gene is left open where the match is weak. Size is omitted from some rows. Given values are once, few, many or a class for expanded clones.

v_call	clone_size	j_call	d_call	cdr3_aa	cdr3_nt
TRBV10-3	once	TRBJ1-1	TRBD1	CAISEVTGGAEAFF	TGTGCCATCAGTGAGGTAACAGGGGGGGCTGAAGCTTTCTTT
TRBV5-5	-	TRBJ1-1	-	CASSKEGPPPNTEAFF	TGTGCCAGCAGCAAGGAGGGACCACCTCCGAACACTGAAGCTTTCTTT
TRBV6-5	-	TRBJ2-7	TRBD1	CASVDRAPFQQYF	TGTGCCAGCGTTGACAGGGCCCCTTTCCAGCAGTACTTC
TRBV10-3	-	TRBJ1-2	-	CATSTENYGYTF	TGTGCCACTTCGACAGAGAACTATGGCTACACCTTC
TRBV12-3/TRBV12-4	-	TRBJ2-5	-	CASTSGLGETQYF	TGTGCCAGCACCTCAGGTCTTGGAGAGACCCAGTACTTC
TRBV18	-	TRBJ2-3	TRBD1	CASSSTGPTDTQYF	TGTGCCAGCTCATCGACAGGGCCCACAGATACGCAGTATTTT
TRBV7-9	few	TRBJ2-5	-	CASTSYGIQETQYF	TGTGCCAGCACGAGCTACGGGATCCAAGAGACCCAGTACTTC
TRBV27	-	TRBJ2-5	TRBD2	CASSAGYHWRGLETQYF	TGTGCCAGCAGTGCCGGGTATCATTGGCGGGGGTTAGAGACCCAGTACTTC
TRBV6-5	-	TRBJ1-2	TRBD1	CASSYSDRGLGGYTF	TGTGCCAGCAGTTACTCGGACAGGGGGCTGGGTGGCTACACCTTC
TRBV30	-	TRBJ1-5	TRBD1	CAWSAQGLEPQHF	TGTGCCTGGAGTGCACAGGGGCTCGAGCCCCAGCATTTT
TRBV15	-	TRBJ1-1	-	CATSRSLAGNTEAFF	TGTGCCACCAGCAGATCCCTCGCGGGGAACACTGAAGCTTTCTTT
TRBV7-3	once	TRBJ2-1	-	CASSFEGSSYNEQFF	TGTGCCAGCAGCTTTGAGGGGAGCTCCTACAATGAGCAGTTCTTC
TRBV29-1	-	TRBJ2-1	TRBD1	CSVMGQEQFF	TGCAGCGTCATGGGACAGGAGCAGTTCTTC